This T cell receptor (beta chain) comes out of a study of tissue T cells after allogeneic stem cell transplantation. Sequencing was performed with immunoSEQ multiplex PCR; in TCRdb, only in-frame clones are kept and a portion is missing. The data contain roughly 6,700 clones, less than 70% of them singletons. This specimen consisted of tissue from the stomach, obtained at autopsy. This TCR was sampled from a woman aged 18 to 49 with breast cancer.

For the CDR3, the DNA is TGCGCCAGCAGCCAAGGGCCCCGGCGGGGAGGGGAGACCGGGGAGCTGTTTTTT. It encodes CASSQGPRRGGETGELFF. V is TRBV4-3 and J is TRBJ2-2; 7 bases align to TRBD2. CDR1 and CDR2 from the germline V gene are LGHNA and YSLEER. This CDR3 region has 18 residues. V lost 1 base, J lost 5 bases, and 13 bases stayed unmatched.